One and the same sample provided the 5 T cell receptor beta chains below, sequenced in a study of blood T cell repertoires in COVID-19. TCRdb's table, derived via immunoSEQ multiplex PCR, lists solely in-frame clones and lacks some. The sample has around 200,000 clones, just under 90% seen once. Sequencing was carried out using PBMCs or T cells enriched from blood (not recorded which). These TCRs come from a man aged 25 to 40 who had recovered from COVID-19.

This chain links TRBV10-2 with TRBJ2-5; TRBD1 aligns across 8 bases. Germline lookup yields CDR1 WSHSY and CDR2 SAAADI. This CDR3 is 14 amino acids long. The V gene end was trimmed by 7 bases and the J gene end by 2 bases; junction bases not matched to a gene: 6. Here the CDR3 reads CASNRQGKQETQYF. CDR3 DNA: TGCGCCAGCAACCGACAGGGGAAACAAGAGACCCAGTACTTC.

CDR3 DNA sequence: TGTGCCACCAGTGTCGGAGGTTTGGACACTGAAGCTTTCTTT. This translates into CATSVGGLDTEAFF. The rearrangement joins TRBV24-1 to TRBJ1-1; D remains unclear. The CDR3 is 14 residues long. The germline V gene has CDR1 KGHDR and CDR2 SFDVKD. Trimming stripped 5 bases from V and 3 bases from J, with 12 bases between.

The chain joins TRBV27 to TRBJ2-7; 7 bases match TRBD2. Trimming at V came to 6 bases and at J to 3 bases, leaving 8 bases not matched to a gene. Germline lookup yields CDR1 MNHEY and CDR2 SMNVEV (reference sequence). The CDR3 has 14 residues. The DNA of the CDR3 is TGTGCCAGCAGCAAGCGGGGAGAGGACTACGAGCAGTACTTC. This gives the protein CASSKRGEDYEQYF.

V gene TRBV7-9 combines with J gene TRBJ2-1; D remains ambiguous. Germline V gene lookup returns CDR1 SEHNR and CDR2 FQNEAQ (reference sequence). The CDR3 sequence is 11 residues long. Trimming removed 5 bases at V and 9 bases at J, with 8 bases between. CDR3 loop: CASSRTREQFF. As DNA, the CDR3 is TGTGCCAGCAGCCGAACACGTGAGCAGTTCTTC.

V is TRBV7-8 and J is TRBJ2-2, with TRBD2 matching 9 bases. This CDR3 is built from 14 residues. Germline V lookup: CDR1 SGHVS, CDR2 FQNEAQ. J gave up 4 bases and V 4 bases, and 1 base lay outside the gene matches. The CDR3 DNA is TGTGCCAGCAGCTATAGCGGGGGCACCGGGGAGCTGTTTTTT. This codes for CASSYSGGTGELFF.